The T cell receptor (beta chain) described here comes from a study of tumor and adjacent non-tumor tissue in lung cancer. On the study more broadly: Samples averaged around 3.9 million productive TCRbeta reads each. Findings of the study overall: Tumor repertoires had a smaller top 100 clone share than normal lung. Shorter survival was associated with higher TCR diversity in tumors. Compared with tumor, normal lung showed significantly lower TCR diversity.

The template was RNA from unsorted bulk tissue. Distant lung tissue was collected more than 3 cm away from the tumor edge. Three rounds of nested PCR, following a modified ARM-PCR protocol, produced the TCRbeta library. TCRdb itself ran the multiplex PCR reads through MiXCR, one entry per CDR3 protein. The profile shows 80,000 or so distinct CDR3 sequences, 80% to 90% of them singletons. This CDR3 spans 16 amino acids. Germline V gene lookup returns CDR1 SGHTA and CDR2 FQGNSA. As to this clonotype: Its antigen is still unknown. An end of the junction does not agree with germline; a read error may underlie this.

Material for sequencing was distant non-tumor lung tissue. This clonotype was obtained from a man in his 60s with non-small cell lung cancer. The chain combines TRBV7-2 with TRBJ2-1; tentative D call: TRBD2 (6 bases). CDR3 sequence (DNA): TGTGCCAGCAGATTAGCCCCTAGCGTCTCCTACAATGAGCAGTTCTTC. Protein product: CASRLAPSVSYNEQFF.